The 19 T cell receptor beta chains below all came from one sample that was sequenced in a study of blood T cell repertoires in COVID-19. The repertoire was sequenced with immunoSEQ multiplex PCR; TCRdb's copy has only in-frame clones and lacks some. The table lists approximately 500,000 clones, 88% of them singletons. Sequencing was carried out using PBMCs or T cells enriched from blood (not recorded which). These receptor sequences come from a woman aged 40 to 50 who had recovered from COVID-19.

This clone was seen once. The V call is TRBV7-8, the J call TRBJ1-6, with TRBD1 matching over 8 bases. Germline assignment: CDR1 SGHVS and CDR2 FQNEAQ. CDR3 length equals 13 residues. The trim removed 8 bases at V and 6 bases at J, leaving 3 bases unmatched. CDR3 sequence: CASGQGGNSPLHF. CDR3 sequence (DNA): TGTGCCAGCGGACAGGGAGGTAATTCACCCCTCCACTTT.

J is TRBJ1-2 and V is TRBV4-1; a possible D gene is TRBD1 (6 bases). This CDR3 has 15 residues. Germline CDR1 is MGHRA and CDR2 is YSYEKL. V dropped 2 bases and J dropped 2 bases, with 12 bases sitting between them. The CDR3 coding sequence is TGCGCCAGCAGCCAACCTGGGGGGGGCAACTATGGCTACACCTTC. Amino acids: CASSQPGGGNYGYTF.

The V call is TRBV27, the J call TRBJ1-2; D is possibly TRBD1 (6 bases). Trimming removed 6 bases at V and 0 bases at J, with 11 bases between. CDR3 length: 14 residues. Germline V gives CDR1 MNHEY, CDR2 SMNVEV (reference sequence). CDR3 amino acids: CASRASGANYGYTF. CDR3 sequence (DNA): TGTGCCAGCAGAGCTTCAGGGGCTAACTATGGCTACACCTTC.

J is TRBJ1-1 and V is TRBV5-1; possible D gene TRBD1, 5 bases. The germline V gene encodes CDR1 SGHRS and CDR2 YFSETQ. This CDR3 comprises 15 residues. V lost 3 bases and J lost 1, with 13 bases in between. The CDR3 sequence: CASSSYRQTNTEAFF. The CDR3 DNA reads TGCGCCAGCAGCTCCTACAGACAGACGAACACTGAAGCTTTCTTT.

This clone was found a few times. The chain uses TRBV5-4 and TRBJ2-3, with 14 bases that match TRBD2. CDR3 length: 14 amino acids. V was pared by 7 bases and J by 4 bases, with 2 bases of the junction left unmatched. Germline V lookup: CDR1 SGHNT, CDR2 YYREEE (reference sequence). CDR3 sequence reads: CASRTSGRSDTQYF. The CDR3 DNA sequence: TGTGCCAGCCGGACTAGCGGGAGGTCAGATACGCAGTATTTT.

This sequence joins TRBV5-1 and TRBJ2-1; D might be TRBD1 (5 bases). The CDR3 extends over 15 amino acids. Germline assignment: CDR1 SGHRS and CDR2 YFSETQ. The V end was cut by 1 base, the J end by 9 bases, with 17 bases between. CDR3 residues: CASSLMGLDLGEQFF. CDR3 sequence (DNA): TGCGCCAGCAGCTTGATGGGGCTAGATCTAGGTGAGCAGTTCTTC. The full variable domain, with the rest looked up from reference TRBV5-1 and TRBJ2-1, is KAGVTQTPRYLIKTRGQQVTLSCSPISGHRSVSWYQQTPGQGLQFLFEYFSETQRNKGNFPGRFSGRQFSNSRSEMNVSTLELGDSALYLCASSLMGLDLGEQFFGPGTRLTVL.

Only one count was recorded for this clone. This chain uses TRBV6-4 with TRBJ2-3, with a possible D match to TRBD1 (5 bases). Germline lookup yields CDR1 MRHNA and CDR2 SNTAGT. V dropped 2 bases and J dropped 3 bases, with 6 bases sitting between them. CDR3 size: 13 residues. CDR3 in amino acids: CASSDRTTDTQYF. The DNA of the CDR3 is TGTGCCAGCAGTGACCGGACAACAGATACGCAGTATTTT.

The chain carries TRBV7-2 and TRBJ2-6, with a possible D match to TRBD2 (6 bases). CDR1 is SGHTA, CDR2 FQGNSA, per germline. Trimming cost V 0 bases and J 0 bases, with 9 bases left between them. CDR3 size: 17 residues. The DNA for the CDR3 is TGTGCCAGCAGCTTAGCGTTTAGCGGCTCTGGGGCCAACGTCCTGACTTTC. Translating gives CASSLAFSGSGANVLTF.

This chain connects TRBV18 to TRBJ1-1, with D perhaps TRBD1 (6 bases). The V gene lost 5 bases and the J gene lost 1 base, with 11 bases spanning the gap. The CDR3 loop spans 14 amino acids. Germline V gives CDR1 KGHSH, CDR2 LQKENI. In DNA, the CDR3 is TGTGCCAGCTCAGTAGGGACACAGAACACTGAAGCTTTCTTT. Amino acid sequence: CASSVGTQNTEAFF.

This chain connects TRBV14 to TRBJ1-1; TRBD1 agrees at 8 bases. V lost 4 bases, J lost 6 bases, and 10 bases stayed unmatched. The germline CDR1 and CDR2 sequences are SGHDN and FVKESK. The CDR3 is 15 residues long. The CDR3 DNA reads TGTGCCAGCAGCCGTCAGGGGGCGCAACTACCTGAAGCTTTCTTT. It codes for CASSRQGAQLPEAFF. The complete variable domain, with remaining parts taken from reference TRBV14 and TRBJ1-1, reads EAGVTQFPSHSVIEKGQTVTLRCDPISGHDNLYWYRRVMGKEIKFLLHFVKESKQDESGMPNNRFLAERTGGTYSTLKVQPAELEDSGVYFCASSRQGAQLPEAFFGQGTRLTVV.

This rearrangement joins TRBV27 to TRBJ2-7; TRBD2 aligns across 11 bases. Per germline, CDR1 MNHEY and CDR2 SMNVEV (reference sequence). CDR3 length equals 15 residues. Unmatched junction bases numbered 5, after V lost 1 base and J lost 6 bases. The CDR3 protein is CASSLFTGTSGEQYF. The DNA of the CDR3 is TGTGCCAGCAGTTTATTTACAGGGACTAGCGGCGAGCAGTACTTC.

V is TRBV7-6 and J is TRBJ2-3; TRBD1 agrees at 10 bases. J was trimmed by 4 bases and V by 5 bases; bases with no gene match: 12. Germline assignment: CDR1 SGHVS and CDR2 FNYEAQ. The length of the CDR3 is 17 residues. CDR3 DNA sequence: TGTGCCAGCAGCCTTTTTCGTGGGACAGGGGAATCAGATACGCAGTATTTT. Its protein is CASSLFRGTGESDTQYF. Looking up the rest from reference TRBV7-6 and TRBJ2-3 gives the full variable domain: GAGVSQSPRYKVTKRGQDVALRCDPISGHVSLYWYRQALGQGPEFLTYFNYEAQQDKSGLPNDRFSAERPEGSISTLTIQRTEQRDSAMYRCASSLFRGTGESDTQYFGPGTRLTVL.

The V gene is TRBV10-2, the J gene TRBJ2-7; the match to TRBD2 covers 10 bases. Germline V gene lookup returns CDR1 WSHSY and CDR2 SAAADI. This CDR3 region has 17 residues. V shed 3 bases, J shed 0 bases, and the junction held 8 bases outside the gene matches. The CDR3 nucleotides read TGCGCCAGCAGTGATAGCGGGGCTAGCGGGAGCTCCTACGAGCAGTACTTC. Amino acids: CASSDSGASGSSYEQYF.

The chain carries TRBV2 and TRBJ2-7, with D perhaps matching TRBD2 (6 bases). Per germline, CDR1 SNHLY and CDR2 FYNNEI. This CDR3 contains 12 residues. V was trimmed by 6 bases and J by 6 bases, leaving 12 bases between them. The CDR3 protein is CASRTMGGEQYF. DNA for the CDR3: TGTGCCAGCAGAACAATGGGGGGCGAGCAGTACTTC.

The V gene is TRBV5-4, the J gene TRBJ2-7; D perhaps matches TRBD2 (6 bases). Looked up from germline, CDR1 is SGHNT and CDR2 is YYREEE (reference sequence). This CDR3 is 16 amino acids long. Deletions cut 2 bases from V and 5 bases from J, with 20 bases between. Written as DNA, the CDR3 is TGTGCCAGCAGCTTTCCCGGGACTCTTTCAAAACACGAGCAGTACTTC. Amino acids: CASSFPGTLSKHEQYF.

CDR3 region: CASSPILEAGGDQPQHF. The CDR3, as DNA: TGTGCCAGCAGTCCTATACTAGAGGCAGGGGGCGATCAGCCCCAGCATTTT. The chain recombines TRBV27 with TRBJ1-5; 8 nucleotides align to TRBD1. CDR1 is MNHEY, CDR2 SMNVEV, per germline (reference sequence). The CDR3 is made up of 17 amino acids. With V trimmed by 5 bases and J by 5 bases, 14 bases remained unmatched.

The rearrangement links TRBV5-5 to TRBJ2-7; D is possibly TRBD2 (5 bases). Germline CDR1 and CDR2: SGHKS and YYEKEE (reference sequence). Trimming pared 3 bases from V and 4 bases from J, leaving 14 bases between. The CDR3 length is 14 residues. CDR3 region: CASSSAGRRYEQYF. The CDR3 region has the DNA TGTGCCAGCAGCTCGGCCGGCAGGAGGTACGAGCAGTACTTC.

J is TRBJ1-5 and V is TRBV6-5; perhaps TRBD1 as D (5 bases). V was trimmed by 6 bases and J by 2 bases, leaving 8 bases between them. CDR1 MNHEY and CDR2 SVGAGI come from the germline V gene. The CDR3 consists of 13 residues. CDR3: CASSWGGNQPQHF. As DNA, the CDR3 is TGTGCCAGCAGCTGGGGGGGCAATCAGCCCCAGCATTTT.

This sequence joins TRBV29-1 and TRBJ1-2; no definite D call. The CDR3 spans 11 residues. Per germline, CDR1 SQVTM and CDR2 ANQGSEA. V was pared by 5 bases and J by 8 bases, with 12 bases between. The CDR3, as DNA: TGCAGCGTTACTACCTCGAGCGGCTACACCTTC. It codes for CSVTTSSGYTF.